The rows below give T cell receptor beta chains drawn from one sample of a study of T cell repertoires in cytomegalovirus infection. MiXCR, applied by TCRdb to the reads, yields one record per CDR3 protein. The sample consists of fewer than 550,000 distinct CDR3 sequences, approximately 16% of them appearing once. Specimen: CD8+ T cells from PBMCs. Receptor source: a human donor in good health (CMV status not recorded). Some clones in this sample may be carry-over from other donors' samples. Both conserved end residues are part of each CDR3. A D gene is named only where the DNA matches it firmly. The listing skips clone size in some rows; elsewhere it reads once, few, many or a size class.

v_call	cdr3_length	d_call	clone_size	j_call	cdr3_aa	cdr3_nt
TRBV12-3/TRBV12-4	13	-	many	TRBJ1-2	CASSSGLLDGYTF	TGTGCCAGCAGTTCCGGGCTATTAGATGGCTACACCTTC
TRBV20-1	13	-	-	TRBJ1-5	CSARVQGGQPQHF	TGCAGTGCTAGAGTCCAGGGAGGTCAGCCCCAGCATTTT
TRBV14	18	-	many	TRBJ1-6	CASSQEQASSSYNSPLHF	TGTGCCAGCAGCCAAGAACAGGCCTCGAGCTCCTATAATTCACCCCTCCACTTT
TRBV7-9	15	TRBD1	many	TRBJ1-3	CASSPPDRAGNTIYF	TGTGCCAGCAGTCCCCCGGACAGGGCTGGAAACACCATATATTTT
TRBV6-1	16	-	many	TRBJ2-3	CASSPDETSVPDTQYF	TGTGCCAGCAGCCCCGATGAGACTAGTGTACCAGATACGCAGTATTTT
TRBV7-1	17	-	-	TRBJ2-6	CASSTSITGTGANVLTF	TGTGCCAGCAGCACTTCCATAACAGGTACTGGGGCCAACGTCCTGACTTTC
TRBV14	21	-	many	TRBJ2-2	CASSQSWGGQLLQMNTGELFF	TGTGCCAGCAGCCAATCTTGGGGGGGACAGCTCCTACAGATGAACACCGGGGAGCTGTTTTTT
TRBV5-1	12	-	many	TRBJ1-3	CASTYDGNTIYF	TGCGCCAGCACCTATGATGGAAACACCATATATTTT
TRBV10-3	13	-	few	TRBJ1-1	CAISESGYTEAFF	TGTGCCATCAGTGAGAGCGGGTACACTGAAGCTTTCTTT
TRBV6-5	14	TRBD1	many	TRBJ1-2	CASSLRYRGDGYTF	TGTGCCAGCAGCCTCCGGTACAGGGGCGATGGCTACACCTTC
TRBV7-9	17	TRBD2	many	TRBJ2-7	CASTKWAGGPGSYEQYF	TGTGCCAGCACCAAGTGGGCGGGAGGCCCGGGATCCTACGAGCAGTACTTC
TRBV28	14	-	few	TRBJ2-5	CASSLIAAQETQYF	TGTGCCAGCAGTTTAATCGCAGCCCAAGAGACCCAGTACTTC
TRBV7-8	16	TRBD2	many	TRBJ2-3	CASSRVTGGSTDTQYF	TGTGCCAGCAGCCGAGTGACGGGGGGGTCCACAGATACGCAGTATTTT
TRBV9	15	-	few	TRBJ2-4	CASSVDPGTKNIQYF	TGTGCCAGCAGCGTAGATCCAGGGACCAAAAACATTCAGTACTTC
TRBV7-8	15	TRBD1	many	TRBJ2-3	CASSLEQGETDTQYF	TGTGCCAGCAGCTTAGAACAGGGGGAAACAGATACGCAGTATTTT
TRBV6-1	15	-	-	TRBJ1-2	CASSELVDPNYGYTF	TGTGCCAGCAGTGAATTAGTGGACCCTAACTATGGCTACACCTTC
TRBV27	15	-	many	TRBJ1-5	CASSPIGGRNQPQHF	TGTGCCAGCAGCCCGATCGGGGGGCGCAATCAGCCCCAGCATTTT
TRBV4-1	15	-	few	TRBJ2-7	CASSFRLGESYEQYF	TGCGCCAGCAGCTTCCGGTTGGGGGAGTCCTACGAGCAGTACTTC
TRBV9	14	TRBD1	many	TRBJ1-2	CASRGQQSNYGYTF	TGTGCCAGCAGGGGACAGCAATCTAACTATGGCTACACCTTC